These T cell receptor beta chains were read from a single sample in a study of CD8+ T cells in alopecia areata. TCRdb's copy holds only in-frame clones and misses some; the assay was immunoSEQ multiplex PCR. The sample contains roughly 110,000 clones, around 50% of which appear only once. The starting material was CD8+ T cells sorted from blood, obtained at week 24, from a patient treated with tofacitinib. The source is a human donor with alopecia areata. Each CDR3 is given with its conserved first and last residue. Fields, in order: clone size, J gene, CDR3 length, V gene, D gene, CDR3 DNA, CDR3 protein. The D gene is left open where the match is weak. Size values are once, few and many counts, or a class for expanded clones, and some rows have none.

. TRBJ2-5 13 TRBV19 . TGTGCCAGTAGTATAGATCCGTGGGAGACCCAGTACTTC CASSIDPWETQYF
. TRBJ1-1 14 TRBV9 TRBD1 TGTGCCAGCAGCGTTATCTCAGGGGGCACTGAAGCTTTCTTT CASSVISGGTEAFF
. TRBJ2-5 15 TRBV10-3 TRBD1 TGTGCCATCAGTGAGCCCGGACAGGGGCAAGAGACCCAGTACTTC CAISEPGQGQETQYF
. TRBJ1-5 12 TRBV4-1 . TGCGCCAGCAGCCAAGGGGATCAGGCCCAGCATTTT CASSQGDQAQHF
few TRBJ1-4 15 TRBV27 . TGTGCCAGCAGTTTATCCTGGAATCCTAATGAAAAACTGTTTTTT CASSLSWNPNEKLFF
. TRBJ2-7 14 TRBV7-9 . TGTGCCAGCAGCCACCCGAGTAGCTCCTACGAGCAGTACTTC CASSHPSSSYEQYF
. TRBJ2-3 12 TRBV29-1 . TGCAGCGTTGATGGGGGCACAGATACGCAGTATTTT CSVDGGTDTQYF
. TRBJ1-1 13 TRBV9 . TGTGCCAGCAGCGTAGGGCCAGCCACTGAAGCTTTCTTT CASSVGPATEAFF
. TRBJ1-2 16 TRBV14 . TGTGCCAGCAGCCAAGATAGCGCGGCAGACATAACCGGCTACACCTTC CASSQDSAADITGYTF
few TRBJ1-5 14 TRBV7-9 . TGTGCCAGCAGCTTAGCAGGGCGCAATCAGCCCCAGCATTTT CASSLAGRNQPQHF
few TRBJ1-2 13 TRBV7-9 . TGTGCCAGCAGCCCCAGGGACGGGAATGGCTACACCTTC CASSPRDGNGYTF
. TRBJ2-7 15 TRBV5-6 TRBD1 TGTGCCAGCAGCTTCTTCGGGACAGGGGGCTACGAGCAGTACTTC CASSFFGTGGYEQYF
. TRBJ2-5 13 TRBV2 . TGTGCCAGCAGTGGCAGGGATTTGGAGACCCAGTACTTC CASSGRDLETQYF
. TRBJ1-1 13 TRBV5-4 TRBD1 TGTGCCAGCAGCTTGGCCGACAGGGCTGAAGCTTTCTTT CASSLADRAEAFF
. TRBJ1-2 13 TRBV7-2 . TGTGCCAGCAGCTTAGGACAGTTCTATGGCTACACCTTC CASSLGQFYGYTF
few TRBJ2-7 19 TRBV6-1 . TGTGCCAGCAGTGATGGGACACGGGAGTTTCGCGGGGACCTCTACGAGCAGTACTTC CASSDGTREFRGDLYEQYF
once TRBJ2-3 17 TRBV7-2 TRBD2 TGTGCCAGCAGCTACCAGATGACTAGCGGGGGCACAGATACGCAGTATTTT CASSYQMTSGGTDTQYF
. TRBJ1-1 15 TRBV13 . TGTGCCAGCAGCCTAGGGGGGGAAATGAACACTGAAGCTTTCTTT CASSLGGEMNTEAFF
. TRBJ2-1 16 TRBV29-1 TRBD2 TGCAGCGTTGAAAACGGGGGGGCCAGCTCCTACAATGAGCAGTTCTTC CSVENGGASSYNEQFF
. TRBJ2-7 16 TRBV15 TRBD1 TGTGCCACCAGCAGAGATTACGGGACAGGGGCCTACGAGCAGTACTTC CATSRDYGTGAYEQYF
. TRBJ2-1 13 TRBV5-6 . TGTGCCAGCAGCTTGGGCGGGGACGATGAGCAGTTCTTC CASSLGGDDEQFF
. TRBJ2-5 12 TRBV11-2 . TGTGCCAGCAGCTTAGCGCGGGAGACCCAGTACTTC CASSLARETQYF
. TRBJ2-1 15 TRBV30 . TGTGCCTGCCTATCGAGGGGATCGGTGTACAATGAGCAGTTCTTC CACLSRGSVYNEQFF
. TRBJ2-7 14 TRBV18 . TGTGCCAGCTCACCTTCAGGGACCACCTACGAGCAGTACTTC CASSPSGTTYEQYF
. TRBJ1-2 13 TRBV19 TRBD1 TGTGCCAGTAGGGACAGGGGAATTTATGGCTACACCTTC CASRDRGIYGYTF
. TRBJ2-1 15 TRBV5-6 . TGTGCCAGCAGCAGCAGGGAAAGAGCCTACAATGAGCAGTTCTTC CASSSRERAYNEQFF
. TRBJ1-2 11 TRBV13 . TGTGCCAGCACCTCGGGGCCTCCCGTCACCTTC CASTSGPPVTF
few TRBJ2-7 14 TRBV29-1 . TGCAGCGTTACAGGCGGGACAGAGTCCTACGAGCAGTACTTC CSVTGGTESYEQYF
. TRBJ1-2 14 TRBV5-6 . TGTGCCAGCAGCTTGTGGGAAGGGGTCTATGGCTACACCTTC CASSLWEGVYGYTF
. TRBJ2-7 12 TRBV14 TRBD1 TGTGCCAGCAGCCAAGACAGGGGGCAGCAGTACTTC CASSQDRGQQYF
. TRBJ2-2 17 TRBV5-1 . TGCGCCAGCAGCTTTGTCGGGGACGAAAGCTTGGCCGGGGAGCTGTTTTTT CASSFVGDESLAGELFF
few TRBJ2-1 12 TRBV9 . TGTGCCAGCAGCCCCCAAGCGGATGAGCAGTTCTTC CASSPQADEQFF
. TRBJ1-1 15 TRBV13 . TGTGCCAGCAGCTTTTTTGGGGGTATGAACACTGAAGCTTTCTTT CASSFFGGMNTEAFF
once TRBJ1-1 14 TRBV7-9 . TGTGCCAGCAGCCATGGGACGGCCGAGGTTGAAGCTTTCTTT CASSHGTAEVEAFF
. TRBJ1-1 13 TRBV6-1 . TGTGCCAGCAGTGAAGATGGGGCAACTGAAGCTTTCTTT CASSEDGATEAFF
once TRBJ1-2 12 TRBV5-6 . TGTGCCAGCAGCGCCGGACAGTTGGGCTACACCTTC CASSAGQLGYTF
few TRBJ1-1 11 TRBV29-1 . TGCAGCGTTGGGTCGGTCACTGAAGCTTTCTTT CSVGSVTEAFF
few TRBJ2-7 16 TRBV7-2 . TGTGCCAGCAGCTTAGCGCTCGGCGGGGGCTACTACGAGCAGTACTTC CASSLALGGGYYEQYF
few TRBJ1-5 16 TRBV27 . TGTGCCAGCAGTTCAGACCCATCGGGAAGCAATCAGCCCCAGCATTTT CASSSDPSGSNQPQHF
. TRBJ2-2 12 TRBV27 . TGTGCCGTATTCGCTATGGGCGGGGAGCTGTTTTTT CAVFAMGGELFF
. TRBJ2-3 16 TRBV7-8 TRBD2 TGTGCCAGCAGCTGGGTTCTAGCGGGGGGTGAAGATACGCAGTATTTT CASSWVLAGGEDTQYF
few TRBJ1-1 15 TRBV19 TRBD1 TGTGCCAGTAGTGCTAGGACAGGGTCTATCGGTGAAGCTTTCTTT CASSARTGSIGEAFF
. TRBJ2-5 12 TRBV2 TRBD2 TGTGCCAGCATCTTCGGGGGGGAGACCCAGTACTTC CASIFGGETQYF
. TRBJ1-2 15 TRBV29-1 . TGCAGCGTCCTAAAAGAGGGAGGATCGAACTATGGCTACACCTTC CSVLKEGGSNYGYTF
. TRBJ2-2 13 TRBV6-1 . TGTGCCAGCAGTTCCGGATACACCGGGGAGCTGTTTTTT CASSSGYTGELFF
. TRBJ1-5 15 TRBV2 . TGTGCCAGCAGTGAGTGGCAGGGAAACAATCAGCCCCAGCATTTT CASSEWQGNNQPQHF
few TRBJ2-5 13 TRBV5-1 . TGCGCCAGCAGAGCCCTACACCAAGAGACCCAGTACTTC CASRALHQETQYF
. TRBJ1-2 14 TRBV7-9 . TGTGCCAGCAGCCAGTGGGACTACCAAGATGGCTACACCTTC CASSQWDYQDGYTF
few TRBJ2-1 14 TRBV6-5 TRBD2 TGTGCCAGCAGTTACTCTAGCGGGTACAATGAGCAGTTCTTC CASSYSSGYNEQFF
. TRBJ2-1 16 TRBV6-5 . TGTGCCAGCAGTTCATACGTTGGGGGCGAAGAGGATGAGCAGTTCTTC CASSSYVGGEEDEQFF
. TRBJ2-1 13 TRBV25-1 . TGTGCCAGTGGAGTGCATCGGGGTAATGAGCAGTTCTTC CASGVHRGNEQFF
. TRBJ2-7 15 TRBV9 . TGTGCCAGCAGCGTAGGGGACAACGAGCTCTACGAGCAGTACTTC CASSVGDNELYEQYF